A single sample gave rise to the 20 T cell receptor beta chains below, sequenced in a study of blood T cells in healthy people across ages. Sample-barcoded 5' priming and a J-beta primer mix drove a second PCR of about 6 to 12 cycles. TCRdb redid the calling of the 5' RACE reads with MiXCR, one entry per CDR3 protein. The sample lists 550,000 to 650,000 distinct CDR3 sequences; around a quarter were seen once. Separately, the same data were catalogued under a study of T cells of mothers and their children.

Sequenced: blood. The origin of the receptors is a boy aged 2-9 years in good health.

The CDR3 reads CASSTRDGQPYEQYF. CDR3 nucleotides: TGTGCCAGTAGTACCCGGGACGGCCAACCCTACGAGCAGTACTTC. V and J are TRBV19 and TRBJ2-7; either TRBD1 or TRBD2 may supply D (5 bases each). CDR3 length: 15 amino acids. V was trimmed by 4 bases and J by 2 bases, leaving 15 bases between them. Germline CDR1 is LNHDA and CDR2 is SQIVND (reference sequence).

The V and J genes are TRBV29-1 and TRBJ2-5, with TRBD1 matching over 9 bases. Germline CDR1 and CDR2: SQVTM and ANQGSEA. This CDR3 comprises 13 residues. With 3 bases clipped from V and 5 bases from J, the junction kept 4 bases outside the gene matches. CDR3 nucleotides: TGCAGCGTTGATGGACAGGGGACGGAGACCCAGTACTTC. Translated: CSVDGQGTETQYF.

The chain couples TRBV20-1 to TRBJ2-7, with TRBD2 matching over 9 bases. Looked up from germline, CDR1 is DFQATT and CDR2 is SNEGSKA (reference sequence). The ends lost 3 bases at V and 1 base at J; junction bases unmatched: 7. This CDR3 has 15 amino acids. The DNA of the CDR3 is TGCAGTGCTAGTGTGACTAGCGGAGGGTCCTACGAGCAGTACTTC. It specifies CSASVTSGGSYEQYF.

Details on this clonotype: The conserved closing phenylalanine or tryptophan is absent in this CDR3, likely reflecting a read error. The chain uses TRBV5-1 and TRBJ2-5, with TRBD2 identical over 7 bases. V dropped 4 bases and J dropped 7; count of bases not matched to a gene: 10. There are 14 residues in the CDR3. From germline, CDR1 is SGHRS and CDR2 YFSETQ. The CDR3 DNA sequence: TGCGCCAGCAGCGTCGGGGGGACCGAACGGACCCAGTACTCC. As protein: CASSVGGTERTQYS.

CDR3 sequence reads: CASSQATGGYGYTF. The DNA of the CDR3 is TGTGCCAGCAGCCAGGCGACAGGCGGCTACGGCTACACCTTC. This rearrangement joins TRBV3-1 to TRBJ1-2, with a possible D match to TRBD1 (6 bases). Germline V gene lookup returns CDR1 LGHDT and CDR2 YNNKEL (reference sequence). V gave up 3 bases and J gave up 8 bases, with 16 bases separating them. CDR3 length: 14 amino acids.

Ten or more counts support this clonotype. The chain carries TRBV7-6 and TRBJ2-5; no reliable D call. This CDR3 comprises 14 residues. Trimming left V 1 base short and J 0 bases short, with 6 bases between. Germline CDR1 reads SGHVS; CDR2 reads FNYEAQ. This CDR3 reads CASSLGGNQETQYF. The CDR3 DNA reads TGTGCCAGCAGCTTAGGAGGAAACCAAGAGACCCAGTACTTC.

The rearrangement joins TRBV7-9 to TRBJ2-5; the match to TRBD2 covers 7 bases. The CDR3 sequence is 15 residues long. The V and J ends lost 0 bases and 6 bases, in that order; junction bases with no gene match: 7. CDR1 and CDR2 (germline): SEHNR, FQNEAQ (reference sequence). The DNA of the CDR3 is TGTGCCAGCAGCTTAGCCTCTGGCGGGAGCAAGACCCAGTACTTC. Amino acids: CASSLASGGSKTQYF.

In its sample, this clonotype was seen a few times. V usage is TRBV27 and J usage is TRBJ2-2; 12 bases line up with TRBD1. V shed 5 bases and J 4 bases; nucleotides not matched to a gene: 5. Germline CDR1 and CDR2: MNHEY and SMNVEV (reference sequence). The CDR3 sequence is 16 residues long. Here the CDR3 reads CASSPWDRGLTGELFF. In DNA, the CDR3 is TGTGCCAGCAGTCCTTGGGACAGGGGGCTCACCGGGGAGCTGTTTTTT.

Regarding this clonotype: A read error may explain this, as a much larger clone is one base away. The gene calls are TRBV4-2 and TRBJ2-4; D gene uncertain. CDR1 LGHNA and CDR2 YNFKEQ come from the germline V gene. CDR3 size: 16 residues. The CDR3 spells CASSQDPSRAKNIQHF. CDR3 in DNA: TGTGCCAGCAGCCAAGATCCCAGTAGGGCCAAAAACATTCAGCACTTC.

This chain links TRBV12-3 or TRBV12-4 with TRBJ2-7, with 13 bases lining up with TRBD2. The CDR3 is made up of 16 amino acids. The ends lost 4 bases at V and 1 base at J; junction bases unmatched: 4. For the CDR3, the DNA is TGTGCCAGCAGTTCATTACTAGCGGGAGGGTCCTACGAGCAGTACTTC. This sequence encodes CASSSLLAGGSYEQYF.

V usage is TRBV5-6 and J usage is TRBJ2-1; 10 nucleotides agree with TRBD2. With 4 bases clipped from V and 4 bases from J, the junction kept 8 bases outside the gene matches. Germline V CDR1 and CDR2: SGHDT, YYEEEE. This CDR3 is built from 16 residues. The CDR3 DNA sequence: TGTGCCAGCAGCCCAATTGGGACTAGCGCATACAATGAGCAGTTCTTC. Residues: CASSPIGTSAYNEQFF.

J is TRBJ2-1 and V is TRBV15; 9 bases map to TRBD2. The CDR3 runs 15 residues. V was pared by 0 bases and J by 5 bases, with 2 bases of the junction left unmatched. The germline CDR1 and CDR2 sequences are LNHNV and YYDKDF (reference sequence). DNA for the CDR3: TGTGCCACCAGCAGAGAACTAGCGGGCGACAATGAGCAGTTCTTC. It codes for CATSRELAGDNEQFF.

The J gene is TRBJ1-6, the V gene TRBV25-1; D is ambiguous. CDR1 is MGHDK, CDR2 SYGVNS, per germline. Trimming removed 6 bases at V and 0 bases at J, with 12 bases between. There are 16 residues in the CDR3. Here the CDR3 reads CASRNAGSSYNSPLHF. CDR3 nucleotide sequence: TGTGCCAGCAGGAATGCAGGAAGCTCCTATAATTCACCCCTCCACTTT.

This clonotype was seen a few times. This rearrangement joins TRBV12-3 or TRBV12-4 to TRBJ2-1, with unresolved D. V was pared by 1 base and J by 9 bases, with 10 bases between. This CDR3 contains 13 residues. CDR3 DNA sequence: TGTGCCAGCAGTTTAGGGGTGGTTACTGAGCAGTTCTTC. Its protein is CASSLGVVTEQFF.

The chain combines TRBV3-1 with TRBJ2-3; possibly TRBD2 for D (6 bases). The CDR3 has 16 amino acids. The germline V gene has CDR1 LGHDT and CDR2 YNNKEL (reference sequence). V lost 0 bases and J lost 2, with 12 bases in between. CDR3 region: CASSQEGLGITDTQYF. CDR3 sequence (DNA): TGTGCCAGCAGCCAAGAGGGACTGGGGATCACAGATACGCAGTATTTT.

V usage is TRBV20-1 and J usage is TRBJ2-1; possible D gene TRBD2, 6 bases. The CDR3 contains 13 residues. CDR1 is DFQATT, CDR2 SNEGSKA, per germline (reference sequence). Trimming stripped 2 bases from V and 9 bases from J, with 14 bases between. CDR3: CSARPPDYVEQFF. In DNA form, the CDR3 reads TGCAGTGCTAGACCTCCGGACTATGTTGAGCAGTTCTTC.

This chain joins TRBV7-2 and TRBJ2-1; 10 bases map to TRBD2. V gave up 2 bases and J gave up 8 bases; unmatched junction bases: 3. CDR1 and CDR2 (germline): SGHTA, FQGNSA. This CDR3 contains 14 residues. CDR3 nucleotides: TGTGCCAGCAGCTTATGGAGCGGGAGGGATGAGCAGTTCTTC. Protein sequence: CASSLWSGRDEQFF.

The gene calls are TRBV29-1 and TRBJ1-1, with 8 bases fitting TRBD1. Germline V gives CDR1 SQVTM, CDR2 ANQGSEA. The CDR3 has 13 amino acids. The trim removed 7 bases at V and 5 bases at J, leaving 9 bases unmatched. CDR3: CSGSSGQGTEAFF. For the CDR3, the DNA is TGCAGCGGTTCCTCAGGACAGGGAACTGAAGCTTTCTTT.

V and J are TRBV4-3 and TRBJ2-5; weak D call: TRBD1 (5 bases). Germline CDR1 and CDR2: LGHNA and YSLEER. This CDR3 comprises 15 residues. Deletions cut 0 bases from V and 1 base from J, with 9 bases between. The CDR3 is CASSQEFDSQETQYF. CDR3 sequence (DNA): TGCGCCAGCAGCCAAGAGTTCGACAGCCAAGAGACCCAGTACTTC.

This clonotype was counted between two and nine times. The V and J genes are TRBV2 and TRBJ2-5; TRBD1 agrees at 7 bases. The J call may be mistaken, given a closer DNA end match to TRBJ2-1. This CDR3 contains 16 residues. CDR1 SNHLY and CDR2 FYNNEI come from the germline V gene. Here the CDR3 reads CASETRGSGLYNEQFF. CDR3 nucleotides: TGTGCCAGCGAAACCAGGGGGTCGGGCCTTTACAATGAGCAGTTCTTC.